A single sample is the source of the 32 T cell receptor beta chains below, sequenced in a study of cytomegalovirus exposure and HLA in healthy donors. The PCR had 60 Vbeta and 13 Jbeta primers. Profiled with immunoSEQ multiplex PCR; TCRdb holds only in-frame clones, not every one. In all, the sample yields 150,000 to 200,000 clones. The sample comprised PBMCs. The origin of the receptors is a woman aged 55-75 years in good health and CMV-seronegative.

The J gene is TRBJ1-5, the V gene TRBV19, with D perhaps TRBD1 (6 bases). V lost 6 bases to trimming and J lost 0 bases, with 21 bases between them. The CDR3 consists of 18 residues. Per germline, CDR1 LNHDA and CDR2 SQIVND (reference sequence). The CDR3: CASSPQTGTKYSNQPQHF. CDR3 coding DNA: TGTGCCAGTAGCCCCCAGACAGGTACTAAATATAGCAATCAGCCCCAGCATTTT.

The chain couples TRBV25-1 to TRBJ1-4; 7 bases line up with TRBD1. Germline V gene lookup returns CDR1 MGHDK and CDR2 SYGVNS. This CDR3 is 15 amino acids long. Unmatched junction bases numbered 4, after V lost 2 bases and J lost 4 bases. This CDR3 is CASSELGQRNEKLFF. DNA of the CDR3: TGTGCCAGCAGTGAACTGGGACAGCGTAATGAAAAACTGTTTTTT.

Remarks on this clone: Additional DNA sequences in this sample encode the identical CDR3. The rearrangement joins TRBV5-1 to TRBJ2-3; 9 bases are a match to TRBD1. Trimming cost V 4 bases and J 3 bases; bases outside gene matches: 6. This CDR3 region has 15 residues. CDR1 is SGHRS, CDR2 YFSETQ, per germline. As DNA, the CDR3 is TGCGCCAGCAGCACGGGACAGGGTGCTACAGATACGCAGTATTTT. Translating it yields CASSTGQGATDTQYF.

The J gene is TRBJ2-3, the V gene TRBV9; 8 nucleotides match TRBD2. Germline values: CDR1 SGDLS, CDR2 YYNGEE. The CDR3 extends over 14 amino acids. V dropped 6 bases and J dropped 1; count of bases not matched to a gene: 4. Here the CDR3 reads CASTLSGGTDTQYF. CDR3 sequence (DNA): TGTGCCAGCACCCTTAGCGGGGGCACAGATACGCAGTATTTT.

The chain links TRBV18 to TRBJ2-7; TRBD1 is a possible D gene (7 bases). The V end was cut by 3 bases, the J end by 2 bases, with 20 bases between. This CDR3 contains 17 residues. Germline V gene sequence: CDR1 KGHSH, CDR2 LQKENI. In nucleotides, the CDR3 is TGTGCCAGCTCACCGGGGGGACGACAGGGACCTCCCTACGAGCAGTACTTC. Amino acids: CASSPGGRQGPPYEQYF.

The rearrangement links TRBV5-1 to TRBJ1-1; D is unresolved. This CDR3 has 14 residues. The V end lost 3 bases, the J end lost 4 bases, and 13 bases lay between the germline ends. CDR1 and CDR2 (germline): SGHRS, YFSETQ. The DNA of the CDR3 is TGCGCCAGCAGCTCGGCGAGGTCGGGCACTGAAGCTTTCTTT. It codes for CASSSARSGTEAFF.

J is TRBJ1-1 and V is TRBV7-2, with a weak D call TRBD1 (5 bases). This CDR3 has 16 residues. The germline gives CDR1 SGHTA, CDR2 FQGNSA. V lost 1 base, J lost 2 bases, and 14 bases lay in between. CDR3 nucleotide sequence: TGTGCCAGCAGCTTAGGGTTTCACAGGCTAAACACTGAAGCTTTCTTT. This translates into CASSLGFHRLNTEAFF.

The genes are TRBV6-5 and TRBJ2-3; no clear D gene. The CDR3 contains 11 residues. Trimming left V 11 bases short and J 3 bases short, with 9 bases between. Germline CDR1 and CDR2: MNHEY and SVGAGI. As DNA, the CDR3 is TGTGCCGCCATCGGGACAGATACGCAGTATTTT. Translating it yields CAAIGTDTQYF.

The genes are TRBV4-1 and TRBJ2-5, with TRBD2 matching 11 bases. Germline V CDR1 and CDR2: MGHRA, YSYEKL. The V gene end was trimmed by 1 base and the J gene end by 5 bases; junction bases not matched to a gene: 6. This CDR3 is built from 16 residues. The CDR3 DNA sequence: TGCGCCAGCAGCCAAGGCGATAGCGGGAGGGGTGAGACCCAGTACTTC. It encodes CASSQGDSGRGETQYF.

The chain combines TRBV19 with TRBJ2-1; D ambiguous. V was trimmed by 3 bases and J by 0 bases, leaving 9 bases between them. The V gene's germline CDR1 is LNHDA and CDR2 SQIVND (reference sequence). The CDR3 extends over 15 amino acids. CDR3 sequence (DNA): TGTGCCAGTAGTATGAGCCTAAGCTCCTACAATGAGCAGTTCTTC. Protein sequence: CASSMSLSSYNEQFF. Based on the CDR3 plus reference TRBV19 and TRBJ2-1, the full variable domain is DGGITQSPKYLFRKEGQNVTLSCEQNLNHDAMYWYRQDPGQGLRLIYYSQIVNDFQKGDIAEGYSVSREKKESFPLTVTSAQKNPTAFYLCASSMSLSSYNEQFFGPGTRLTVL.

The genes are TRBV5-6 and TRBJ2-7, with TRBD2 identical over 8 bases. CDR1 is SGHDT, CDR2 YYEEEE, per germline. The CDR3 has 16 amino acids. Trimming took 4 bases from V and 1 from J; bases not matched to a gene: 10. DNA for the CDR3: TGTGCCAGCAGCCTTGGGTTGACTAGCGCTTCCTACGAGCAGTACTTC. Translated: CASSLGLTSASYEQYF.

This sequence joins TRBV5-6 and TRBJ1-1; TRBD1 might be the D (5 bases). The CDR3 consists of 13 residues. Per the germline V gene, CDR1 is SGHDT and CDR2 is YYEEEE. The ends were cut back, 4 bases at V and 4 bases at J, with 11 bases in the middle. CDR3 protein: CASSRRGGTEAFF. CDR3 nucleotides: TGTGCCAGCAGCAGAAGGGGAGGCACTGAAGCTTTCTTT.

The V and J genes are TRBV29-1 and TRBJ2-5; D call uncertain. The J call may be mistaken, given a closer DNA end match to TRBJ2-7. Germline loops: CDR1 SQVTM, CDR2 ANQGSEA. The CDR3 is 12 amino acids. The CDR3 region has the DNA TGCAGCGTAGAAAAGGTCAGGAACGAGCAGTACTTC. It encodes CSVEKVRNEQYF.

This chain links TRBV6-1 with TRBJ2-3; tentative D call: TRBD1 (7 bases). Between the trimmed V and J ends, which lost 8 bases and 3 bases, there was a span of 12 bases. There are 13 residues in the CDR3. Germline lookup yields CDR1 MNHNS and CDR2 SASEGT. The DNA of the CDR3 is TGTGCCAGCGCGGGACAGACGACAGATACGCAGTATTTT. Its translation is CASAGQTTDTQYF.

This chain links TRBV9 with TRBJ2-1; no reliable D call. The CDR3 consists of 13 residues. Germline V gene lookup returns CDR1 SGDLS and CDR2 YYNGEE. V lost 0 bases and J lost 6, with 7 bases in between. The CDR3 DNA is TGTGCCAGCAGCGTAGGACAAGGCAATGAGCAGTTCTTC. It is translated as CASSVGQGNEQFF.

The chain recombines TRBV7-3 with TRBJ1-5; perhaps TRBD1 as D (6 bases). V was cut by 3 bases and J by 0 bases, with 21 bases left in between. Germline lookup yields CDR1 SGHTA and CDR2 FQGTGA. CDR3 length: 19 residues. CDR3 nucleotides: TGTGCCAGCAGCTTTTTTGGCAGGGGAGGGTCCTATAGCAATCAGCCCCAGCATTTT. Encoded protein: CASSFFGRGGSYSNQPQHF.

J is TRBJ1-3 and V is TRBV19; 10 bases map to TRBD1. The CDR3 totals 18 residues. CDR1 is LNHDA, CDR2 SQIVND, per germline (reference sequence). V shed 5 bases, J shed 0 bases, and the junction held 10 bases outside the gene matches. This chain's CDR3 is CASSQGTGVTFSGNTIYF. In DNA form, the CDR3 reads TGTGCCAGTAGTCAAGGGACAGGGGTAACTTTCTCTGGAAACACCATATATTTT.

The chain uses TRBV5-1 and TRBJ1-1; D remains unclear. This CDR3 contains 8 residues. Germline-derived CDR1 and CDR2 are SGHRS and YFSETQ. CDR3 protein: CPHTEAFF. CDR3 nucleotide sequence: TGCCCCCATACTGAAGCTTTCTTT. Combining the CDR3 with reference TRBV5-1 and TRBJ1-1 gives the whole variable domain KAGVTQTPRYLIKTRGQQVTLSCSPISGHRSVSWYQQTPGQGLQFLFEYFSETQRNKGNFPGRFSGRQFSNSRSEMNVSTLELGDSALYLCPHTEAFFGQGTRLTVV.

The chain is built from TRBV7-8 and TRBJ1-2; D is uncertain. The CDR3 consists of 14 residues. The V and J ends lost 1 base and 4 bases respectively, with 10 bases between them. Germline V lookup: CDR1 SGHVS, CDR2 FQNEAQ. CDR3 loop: CASSLVGSSYGYTF. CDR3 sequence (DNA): TGTGCCAGCAGCTTAGTGGGCAGCTCCTATGGCTACACCTTC.

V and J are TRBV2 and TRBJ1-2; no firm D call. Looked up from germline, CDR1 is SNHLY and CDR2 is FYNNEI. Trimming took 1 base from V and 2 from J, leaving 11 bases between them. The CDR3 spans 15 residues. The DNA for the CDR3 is TGTGCCAGCAGTGAAGAGGAGGGTTGGAACTATGGCTACACCTTC. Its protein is CASSEEEGWNYGYTF.

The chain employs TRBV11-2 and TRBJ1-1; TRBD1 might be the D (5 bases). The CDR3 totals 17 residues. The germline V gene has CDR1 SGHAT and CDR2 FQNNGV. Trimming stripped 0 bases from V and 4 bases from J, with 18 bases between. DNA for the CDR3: TGTGCCAGCAGCTTAGATACCGGCAGCCCAAGGGGCACTGAAGCTTTCTTT. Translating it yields CASSLDTGSPRGTEAFF.

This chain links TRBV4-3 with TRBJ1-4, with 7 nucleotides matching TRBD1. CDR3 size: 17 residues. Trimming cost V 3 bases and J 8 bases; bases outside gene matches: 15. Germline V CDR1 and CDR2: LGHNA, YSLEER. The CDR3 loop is CASSQRPGQLLGEKLFF. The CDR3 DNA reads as TGCGCCAGCAGCCAGCGCCCGGGACAGTTACTAGGGGAAAAACTGTTTTTT.

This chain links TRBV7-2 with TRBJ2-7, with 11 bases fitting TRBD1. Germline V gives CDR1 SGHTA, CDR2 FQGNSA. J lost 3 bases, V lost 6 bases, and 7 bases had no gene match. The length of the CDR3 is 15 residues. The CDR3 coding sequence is TGTGCCAGCAGGAGGGGGGACAGGGGGAACTACGAGCAGTACTTC. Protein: CASRRGDRGNYEQYF.

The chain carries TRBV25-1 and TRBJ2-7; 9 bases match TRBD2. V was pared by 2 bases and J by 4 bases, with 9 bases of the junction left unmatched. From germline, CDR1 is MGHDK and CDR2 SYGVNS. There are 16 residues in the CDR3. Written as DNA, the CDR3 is TGTGCCAGCAGTGAACCTCTAGCGGGGACCCAATACGAGCAGTACTTC. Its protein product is CASSEPLAGTQYEQYF.

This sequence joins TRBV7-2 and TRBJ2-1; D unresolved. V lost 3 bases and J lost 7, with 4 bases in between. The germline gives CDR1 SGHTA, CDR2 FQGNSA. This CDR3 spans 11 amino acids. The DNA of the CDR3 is TGTGCCAGCAGCTTCCTTAATGAGCAGTTCTTC. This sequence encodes CASSFLNEQFF.

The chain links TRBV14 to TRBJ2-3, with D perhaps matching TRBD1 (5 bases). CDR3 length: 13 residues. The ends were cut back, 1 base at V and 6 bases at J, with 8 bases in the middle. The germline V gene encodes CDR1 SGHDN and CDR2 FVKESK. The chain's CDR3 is CASSQGGPDTQYF. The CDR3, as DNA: TGTGCCAGCAGCCAAGGGGGCCCTGATACGCAGTATTTT.

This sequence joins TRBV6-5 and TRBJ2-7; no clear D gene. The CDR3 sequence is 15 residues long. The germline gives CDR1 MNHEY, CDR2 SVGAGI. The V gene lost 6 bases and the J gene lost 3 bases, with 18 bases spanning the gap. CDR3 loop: CASSSEKRFSYEQYF. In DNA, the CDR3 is TGTGCCAGCAGCTCCGAAAAAAGATTTAGCTACGAGCAGTACTTC.

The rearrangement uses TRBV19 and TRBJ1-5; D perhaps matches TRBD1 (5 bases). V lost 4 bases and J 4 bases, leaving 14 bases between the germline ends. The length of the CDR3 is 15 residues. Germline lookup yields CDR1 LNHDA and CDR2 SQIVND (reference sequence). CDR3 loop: CASSKWQGGNQPQHF. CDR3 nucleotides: TGTGCCAGTAGTAAGTGGCAGGGAGGGAATCAGCCCCAGCATTTT.

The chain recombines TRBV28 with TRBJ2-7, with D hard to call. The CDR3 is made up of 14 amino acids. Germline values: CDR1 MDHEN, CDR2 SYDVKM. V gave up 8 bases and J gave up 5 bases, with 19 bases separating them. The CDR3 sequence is CASYSPGQADEQYF. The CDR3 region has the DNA TGTGCCAGCTACTCCCCTGGGCAGGCCGACGAGCAGTACTTC.

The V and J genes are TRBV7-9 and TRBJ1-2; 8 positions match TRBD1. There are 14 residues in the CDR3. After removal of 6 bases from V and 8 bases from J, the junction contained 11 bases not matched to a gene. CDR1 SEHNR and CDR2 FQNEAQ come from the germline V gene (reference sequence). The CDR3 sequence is CASRKETGAEGYTF. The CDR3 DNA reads TGTGCCAGCAGGAAAGAGACAGGGGCAGAGGGCTACACCTTC.

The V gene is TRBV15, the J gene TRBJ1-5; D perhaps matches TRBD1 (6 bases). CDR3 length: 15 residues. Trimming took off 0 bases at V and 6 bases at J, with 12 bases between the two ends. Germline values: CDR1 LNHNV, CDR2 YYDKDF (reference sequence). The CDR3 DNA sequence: TGTGCCACCAGCAGAGATAGAGGGGGTGTTCAGCCCCAGCATTTT. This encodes CATSRDRGGVQPQHF. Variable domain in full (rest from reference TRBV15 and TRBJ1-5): DAMVIQNPRYQVTQFGKPVTLSCSQTLNHNVMYWYQQKSSQAPKLLFHYYDKDFNNEADTPDNFQSRRPNTSFCFLDIRSPGLGDTAMYLCATSRDRGGVQPQHFGDGTRLSIL.

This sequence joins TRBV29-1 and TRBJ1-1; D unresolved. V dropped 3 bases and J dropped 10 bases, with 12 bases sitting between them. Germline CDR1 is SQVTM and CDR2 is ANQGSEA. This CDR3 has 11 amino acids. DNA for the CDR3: TGCAGCGTTGACGGAAGCCGCGGAGCTTTCTTT. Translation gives CSVDGSRGAFF.